Following are 15 T cell receptor beta chains from one sample sequenced in a study of blood T cell repertoires in COVID-19. Sequencing used immunoSEQ multiplex PCR; TCRdb keeps in-frame clones, though not all of them. The sample holds approximately 210,000 clones; around 81% are singletons and the top ten take around 10%. Sample: PBMCs or T cells enriched from blood (not recorded which). These receptors were taken from a woman aged 45-65 years with acute COVID-19.

The V call is TRBV2, the J call TRBJ2-7; D call uncertain. V shed 7 bases and J shed 3 bases, with 16 bases lying between them. Germline CDR1 reads SNHLY; CDR2 reads FYNNEI. This CDR3 spans 14 amino acids. The DNA for the CDR3 is TGTGCCAGCAAACGAACGATTAGTTTCTACGAGCAGTACTTC. Translating it yields CASKRTISFYEQYF.

The J gene is TRBJ1-1, the V gene TRBV6-2 or TRBV6-3; D is unresolved. Per the germline V gene, CDR1 is MNHEY and CDR2 is SVGEGT. The CDR3 has 13 residues. V was trimmed by 3 bases and J by 3 bases, leaving 8 bases between them. The chain's CDR3 is CASSYGGYTEAFF. The CDR3 coding sequence is TGTGCCAGCAGTTATGGAGGTTACACTGAAGCTTTCTTT.

This clone appeared a few times. This chain joins TRBV10-1 and TRBJ1-4, with D unclear. Trimming removed 2 bases at V and 0 bases at J, with 28 bases between. The CDR3 has 22 residues. CDR1 is WNHNN and CDR2 is SYGVQD in the germline V gene (reference sequence). CDR3 residues: CASSEPPDSTTPIVATNEKLFF. DNA of the CDR3: TGCGCCAGCAGTGAGCCTCCGGACTCTACAACTCCCATAGTTGCAACTAATGAAAAACTGTTTTTT.

J is TRBJ2-7 and V is TRBV7-2; 9 nucleotides line up with TRBD2. This CDR3 contains 19 residues. V shed 3 bases and J 2 bases; nucleotides not matched to a gene: 17. Germline CDR1 is SGHTA and CDR2 is FQGNSA. CDR3 sequence: CASSFEKRNSGRIPYEQYF. The CDR3 DNA reads as TGTGCCAGCAGCTTCGAGAAAAGAAATAGCGGGAGAATACCCTACGAGCAGTACTTC.

The chain uses TRBV23-1 and TRBJ1-2; D is undetermined. TRBV23-1 is known as an ORF, though its function is uncertain. V was shortened by 8 bases and J by 8 bases, with 12 bases between the two germline ends. The CDR3 length is 11 residues. This chain's CDR3 is CASHQFQGYTF. CDR3 nucleotides: TGCGCCAGCCACCAGTTCCAAGGCTACACCTTC.

V is TRBV29-1 and J is TRBJ2-1, with 13 bases identical to TRBD2. The trim removed 5 bases at V and 6 bases at J, leaving 4 bases unmatched. Germline V gene lookup returns CDR1 SQVTM and CDR2 ANQGSEA. The CDR3 length is 14 residues. The CDR3 DNA reads as TGCAGCGTTCTCGGGACTAGCGGGATCAATGAGCAGTTCTTC. This gives the protein CSVLGTSGINEQFF.

The gene calls are TRBV5-1 and TRBJ1-4; 9 bases fit TRBD1. Per germline, CDR1 SGHRS and CDR2 YFSETQ. The V gene end was trimmed by 0 bases and the J gene end by 7 bases; junction bases not matched to a gene: 7. The CDR3 sequence is 16 residues long. The chain's CDR3 is CASSLAGTGIREKLFF. The CDR3 region has the DNA TGCGCCAGCAGCTTGGCCGGGACAGGGATTCGTGAAAAACTGTTTTTT.

The V and J genes are TRBV4-3 and TRBJ1-1; no definite D call. Germline CDR1 and CDR2: LGHNA and YSLEER. V was trimmed by 0 bases and J by 9 bases, leaving 20 bases between them. The CDR3 has 16 amino acids. The CDR3 region is CASSQDSRISGTKAFF. CDR3 nucleotides: TGCGCCAGCAGCCAAGATTCACGGATTAGCGGAACTAAAGCTTTCTTT.

The V and J genes are TRBV7-2 and TRBJ2-3, with TRBD2 identical over 11 bases. The germline CDR1 and CDR2 sequences are SGHTA and FQGNSA. The CDR3 runs 14 residues. J gave up 12 bases and V 1 base, and 6 bases lay outside the gene matches. The CDR3 loop is CASSLGTSGRVQYF. The CDR3 DNA is TGTGCCAGCAGCTTAGGCACTAGCGGGAGAGTACAGTATTTT.

The chain couples TRBV13 to TRBJ2-5; 11 nucleotides line up with TRBD1. V was clipped by 5 bases and J by 1 base; unmatched bases: 3. The CDR3 spans 15 residues. Germline-derived CDR1 and CDR2 are PRHDT and FYEKMQ (reference sequence). The CDR3: CASSLGQGVQETQYF. CDR3 in DNA: TGTGCCAGCAGCCTGGGACAGGGGGTCCAAGAGACCCAGTACTTC.

This clone was found a few times. This chain links TRBV28 with TRBJ2-7, with TRBD1 as a possible D gene (5 bases). The CDR3 is 12 residues long. Trimming left V 4 bases short and J 3 bases short, with 7 bases between. In germline, CDR1 is MDHEN, CDR2 SYDVKM. The CDR3 DNA reads as TGTGCCAGCAGTTCGACAGTCTACGAGCAGTACTTC. Translation gives CASSSTVYEQYF.

The V gene is TRBV4-3, the J gene TRBJ2-5; weak D call: TRBD1 (6 bases). Germline loops: CDR1 LGHNA, CDR2 YSLEER. V lost 1 base and J 2 bases, leaving 11 bases between the germline ends. The CDR3 sequence is 15 residues long. As DNA, the CDR3 is TGCGCCAGCAGCCAAGTGGGGGCAGGACAAGAGACCCAGTACTTC. Translated, it gives CASSQVGAGQETQYF.

The chain couples TRBV19 to TRBJ2-1, with 11 nucleotides matching TRBD2. This CDR3 is 17 amino acids long. Per the germline V gene, CDR1 is LNHDA and CDR2 is SQIVND (reference sequence). With 2 bases clipped from V and 8 bases from J, the junction kept 11 bases outside the gene matches. CDR3 sequence: CASSISRLAGGPDEQFF. Here the CDR3 DNA reads TGTGCCAGTAGTATATCACGTCTAGCGGGGGGCCCCGATGAGCAGTTCTTC.

The J gene is TRBJ2-5, the V gene TRBV21-1; the table gives TRBD1 as D, unverified against the DNA. TRBV21-1 is shown as a pseudogene. The CDR3 runs to 13 residues. CDR3 bases: TGTGCCAGCAGCAACAGGGGACGGGAGACCCAGTACTTC. Its protein product is CASSNRGRETQYF.

The chain is built from TRBV5-3 and TRBJ2-2; the match to TRBD1 covers 10 bases. TRBV5-3 is known as an ORF, though its function is uncertain. The trim removed 2 bases at V and 7 bases at J, leaving 11 bases unmatched. The CDR3 runs 17 residues. The DNA for the CDR3 is TGTGCCAGAAGCTTAGGAAGACAGGGGGCGCGGGGCGGGGAGCTGTTTTTT. It codes for CARSLGRQGARGGELFF.